The present entry profiles one T cell receptor beta chain with its context. What antigen it recognizes has not been identified. Base quality data are lacking; no much larger clone is found one base away. The source of the sample is a study of blood T cells in healthy people across ages (dated by TCRdb to between 2015 and 2017). Context from the whole study: Template switching captured roughly one uniquely barcoded TCR beta cDNA molecule per two T cells in model experiments. Age-related changes in TCR beta repertoire diversity were measured in the study by deep sequencing normalized with unique cDNA molecular identifiers. The donors were split into four age groups: young (average 16 years), middle-aged (around 40), aged (approximately 59) and long-lived (over 75). To avoid experimental bias, donors of different ages were randomly spread across the sequencing lanes. Two additional independent replicas of 1 million unique cDNA reads from the same blood draw were analyzed for two donors (one aged 18 to 29 and one aged 80 or older). Findings and caveats that apply to the study as a whole: Because profiling used bulk unsorted PBMCs, naive and antigen-experienced compartments could not be compared conclusively. Total diversity estimates from one million sequenced T cells were considered lower bounds and underestimates. As age increased, observed TCR beta diversity per million T cells dropped in a roughly linear way, and a significant reduction was already evident by age roughly 36. Observed TCR beta diversity correlated strongly with the percentage of naive T cells measured by flow cytometry. Compared with the aged group, the long-lived group had more naive CD4+ T cells, fewer expanded clones and increased TCR diversity, a pattern suggesting age selection. Because the CMV infection status of the donors was unknown, age-related changes in expanded clonotypes may potentially have been confounded.

Library preparation was by 5' RACE. A second PCR of about 6 to 11 cycles was run with a J-beta primer mix and a sample-barcoded 5' primer. A template-switch 5' adaptor carrying 12 random nucleotides introduced a unique molecular identifier onto each TCR beta cDNA molecule. Each sample yielded at least 2.5 million CDR3-containing paired-end reads. First-strand cDNA synthesis was performed from all RNA using the Mint cDNA synthesis kit, with priming by a TRBC-specific oligonucleotide. Following uracil-DNA glycosylase treatment, all cDNA underwent a first 18-cycle PCR with the universal primers M1SS and BC2_uni_R. In the paper's pipeline: For normalization, 1 million high-quality reads, each with a distinct molecular identifier, were randomly selected from each sample. Reads with shared molecular identifiers were discarded instead of being binned into consensus sequences. MiTCR, run with a Q25 quality threshold and the strictest error-elimination algorithm, handled CDR3 identification, clonotype clustering and error correction. Lower-bound total TCR beta diversity was estimated with a nonparametric unseen species model using Euler transformation. TCRdb itself trimmed the public reads at Q25 with fastp, ran MiXCR and retained productive beta chains. Each CDR3 protein gets just one entry, which takes the most common genes and DNA from the rows behind it. TCRdb's processing, not the study's, gives the V and J calls here. The sample table holds around 1,900,000 distinct CDR3 sequences, of which around 42% were seen once. More than 20% of the sample comes from the top ten.

The roughly 39 donors, aged about 6 to 95 years, were systemically healthy Caucasian individuals from Russia. Each donor gave ten milliliters of peripheral blood, collected into EDTA-treated Vacutainer tubes. PBMCs were isolated by Ficoll-Paque density-gradient centrifugation, with at least 6 million obtained per sample. Trizol reagent was used to extract total RNA from the PBMCs, yielding at least 5 micrograms per sample. The percentages of naive CD45RAhigh/CD27high T cells were determined by flow cytometry on a PBMC aliquot from every donor. V drops 4 bases and J drops 3 bases, leaving 16 bases in between. Its CDR3 holds 15 amino acids, cysteine through phenylalanine. Only the CDR3 portion is preserved as DNA: 45 bases, with reading frame beginning at the first base. Looking up the germline V gene (reference sequence) yields CDR1 SGHKS and CDR2 YYEKEE.

The chain is encoded by TRBV5-5 joined to TRBJ2-5; 6 matching bases give a weak D call of TRBD1. The specimen sequenced was blood. The receptor's source is a human donor in good health. The DNA sequence is as follows: TGTGCCAGCAGCAGAATAACAGGGTATAAAGAGACCCAGTACTTC. This yields the protein CASSRITGYKETQYF.